The clone carrying this TCR beta chain was observed once. The primer mix had 60 Vbeta and 13 Jbeta primers. The method was immunoSEQ multiplex PCR; TCRdb's version includes in-frame clones alone and lacks a portion of them. In the table there are around 180,000 clones, over 75% of which are singletons. These data belong to a study of cytomegalovirus exposure and HLA in healthy donors. Specimen: PBMCs. The origin of this receptor is a man aged 18 to 30 in good health and CMV-seronegative.

CDR3 sequence reads: CASSVASPRDTQYF. The CDR3 nucleotides read TGCGCCAGCAGTGTGGCTAGCCCCCGAGATACGCAGTATTTT. The chain links TRBV5-1 to TRBJ2-3, with TRBD2 as a possible D gene (5 bases). The CDR3 loop spans 14 amino acids. In germline, CDR1 is SGHRS, CDR2 YFSETQ. The V end was cut by 5 bases, the J end by 5 bases, with 15 bases between.